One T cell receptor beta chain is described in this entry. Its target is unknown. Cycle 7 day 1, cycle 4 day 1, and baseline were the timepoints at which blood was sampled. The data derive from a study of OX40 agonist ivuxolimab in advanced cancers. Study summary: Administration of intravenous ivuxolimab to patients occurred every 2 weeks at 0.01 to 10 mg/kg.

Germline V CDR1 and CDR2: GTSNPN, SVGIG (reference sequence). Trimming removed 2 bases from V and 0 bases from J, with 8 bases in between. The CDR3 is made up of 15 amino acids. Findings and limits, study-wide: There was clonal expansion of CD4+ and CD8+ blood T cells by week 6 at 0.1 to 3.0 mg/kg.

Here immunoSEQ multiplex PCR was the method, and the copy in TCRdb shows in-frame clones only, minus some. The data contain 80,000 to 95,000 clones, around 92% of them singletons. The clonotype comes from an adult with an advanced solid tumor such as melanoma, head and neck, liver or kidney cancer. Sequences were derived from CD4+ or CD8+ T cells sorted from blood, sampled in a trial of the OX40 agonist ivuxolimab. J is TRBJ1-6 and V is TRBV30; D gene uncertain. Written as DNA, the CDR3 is TGTGCCTGGAGTTTTGGGAGCTCCTATAATTCACCCCTCCACTTT. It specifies CAWSFGSSYNSPLHF.